This is a list of T cell receptor beta chains from one sample in a study of cytomegalovirus exposure and HLA in healthy donors. The repertoire was sequenced with immunoSEQ multiplex PCR; TCRdb's copy has only in-frame clones and lacks some. The sample carries about 110,000 clones, 60% to 80% recorded once. Source material: PBMCs. The receptors shown here come from a man aged 35-49 years in good health and CMV-seronegative. Each CDR3 is given with its conserved first and last residue. Each record gives: D gene, J gene, clone size, V gene, CDR3 DNA, CDR3 protein. The D gene is left open where the match is weak. Clone size appears in some rows only: once, few, many, or a class for an expanded clone.

d_call: NA; j_call: TRBJ1-5; clone_size: NA; v_call: TRBV10-3; cdr3_nt: TGTGCCATCAGTGAGTCTGATACGGGGGGGAGCAATCAGCCCCAGCATTTT; cdr3_aa: CAISESDTGGSNQPQHF
d_call: NA; j_call: TRBJ2-7; clone_size: NA; v_call: TRBV15; cdr3_nt: TGTGCCACCAGCAGAGTGGGCCTACAGGGACGGGCCTACGAGCAGTACTTC; cdr3_aa: CATSRVGLQGRAYEQYF
d_call: NA; j_call: TRBJ2-1; clone_size: NA; v_call: TRBV5-6; cdr3_nt: TGTGCCAGCGAGTCGTTGGGGGGGCGGTTCTTC; cdr3_aa: CASESLGGRFF
d_call: NA; j_call: TRBJ2-3; clone_size: NA; v_call: TRBV7-2; cdr3_nt: TGTGCCAGCAGCCCCGGAGTAGCGACAGATACGCAGTATTTT; cdr3_aa: CASSPGVATDTQYF
d_call: TRBD2; j_call: TRBJ2-2; clone_size: once; v_call: TRBV2; cdr3_nt: TGTGCCAGTAGCGGGGGGGTGGACACCGGGGAGCTGTTTTTT; cdr3_aa: CASSGGVDTGELFF
d_call: NA; j_call: TRBJ2-7; clone_size: NA; v_call: TRBV9; cdr3_nt: TGTGCCAGCAGCGAGGGCCCGGGCGGGGGCCTCTCCTACGAGCAGTACTTC; cdr3_aa: CASSEGPGGGLSYEQYF
d_call: NA; j_call: TRBJ2-2; clone_size: once; v_call: TRBV14; cdr3_nt: TGTGCCAGCAGCCGGCAGTACACCGGGGAGCTGTTTTTT; cdr3_aa: CASSRQYTGELFF
d_call: TRBD2; j_call: TRBJ2-1; clone_size: NA; v_call: TRBV19; cdr3_nt: TGTGCCAGTAGCAGTAGCGGGGGGGATTACAATGAGCAGTTCTTC; cdr3_aa: CASSSSGGDYNEQFF
d_call: NA; j_call: TRBJ1-2; clone_size: NA; v_call: TRBV6-1; cdr3_nt: TGTGCCAGCAGGGATGCGGGGCAGGTCTATGGCTACACCTTC; cdr3_aa: CASRDAGQVYGYTF
d_call: NA; j_call: TRBJ2-7; clone_size: once; v_call: TRBV6-1; cdr3_nt: TGTGCCAGCAGTGAACCGGGGGTAACCTACGAGCAGTACTTC; cdr3_aa: CASSEPGVTYEQYF
d_call: TRBD1; j_call: TRBJ1-2; clone_size: NA; v_call: TRBV19; cdr3_nt: TGTGCCAGTAGTATTGGGACAGGGGGCGCGGGCTATGGCTACACCTTC; cdr3_aa: CASSIGTGGAGYGYTF
d_call: NA; j_call: TRBJ1-4; clone_size: NA; v_call: TRBV9; cdr3_nt: TGTGCCAGCAGCGGCGGTATTGGACTAGGTAGTGAAAAACTGTTTTTT; cdr3_aa: CASSGGIGLGSEKLFF
d_call: NA; j_call: TRBJ1-5; clone_size: NA; v_call: TRBV6-5; cdr3_nt: TGTGCCAGCAGTTACCTCTGGGACTATAGCAATCAGCCCCAGCATTTT; cdr3_aa: CASSYLWDYSNQPQHF
d_call: NA; j_call: TRBJ1-5; clone_size: NA; v_call: TRBV28; cdr3_nt: TGTGCCAGCAGTTTATTCGGTAGCAATCAGCCCCAGCATTTT; cdr3_aa: CASSLFGSNQPQHF
d_call: TRBD2; j_call: TRBJ2-7; clone_size: NA; v_call: TRBV6-6; cdr3_nt: TGTGCCAGCAGTTTACAATCTAGCGGGGGGCATGGCGAGCAGTACTTC; cdr3_aa: CASSLQSSGGHGEQYF
d_call: NA; j_call: TRBJ2-3; clone_size: NA; v_call: TRBV7-3; cdr3_nt: TGTGCCAGCAGCTTAAATGGTGGGAGTCCTAGCACAGATACGCAGTATTTT; cdr3_aa: CASSLNGGSPSTDTQYF
d_call: TRBD2; j_call: TRBJ2-1; clone_size: NA; v_call: TRBV7-2; cdr3_nt: TGTGCCAGCAGCGGAAGTCTAGCGGGGGGGCCGAGCTCCTACAATGAGCAGTTCTTC; cdr3_aa: CASSGSLAGGPSSYNEQFF
d_call: TRBD1; j_call: TRBJ1-1; clone_size: NA; v_call: TRBV19; cdr3_nt: TGTGCCAGTGGGGACAGGCTGAACACTGAAGCTTTCTTT; cdr3_aa: CASGDRLNTEAFF
d_call: NA; j_call: TRBJ2-2; clone_size: NA; v_call: TRBV7-8; cdr3_nt: TGTGCCAGCAGGCGGACTGTAAACACCGGGGAGCTGTTTTTT; cdr3_aa: CASRRTVNTGELFF
d_call: TRBD2; j_call: TRBJ2-7; clone_size: NA; v_call: TRBV7-9; cdr3_nt: TGTGCCAGCAGCCCCCTGGGGGGGGGTCCCTACGAGCAGTACTTC; cdr3_aa: CASSPLGGGPYEQYF
d_call: TRBD1; j_call: TRBJ2-7; clone_size: NA; v_call: TRBV29-1; cdr3_nt: TGCAGCGTTCCAATAGGGGACAGTCCTACCTACGAGCAGTACTTC; cdr3_aa: CSVPIGDSPTYEQYF
d_call: TRBD1; j_call: TRBJ2-7; clone_size: NA; v_call: TRBV18; cdr3_nt: TGTGCCAGCTCACACGACAGGGGGACAGCCGTCAACGAGCAGTACTTC; cdr3_aa: CASSHDRGTAVNEQYF
d_call: NA; j_call: TRBJ2-1; clone_size: NA; v_call: TRBV21-1; cdr3_nt: TGTGCCAGCAGCAAAGTGATTAGGGGCCGCTCCTACAATGAGCAGTTCTTC; cdr3_aa: CASSKVIRGRSYNEQFF
d_call: NA; j_call: TRBJ2-2; clone_size: NA; v_call: TRBV27; cdr3_nt: TGTGCCAGCAGTTCCCTCCAGGGTGTGGGATTGACCGGGGAGCTGTTTTTT; cdr3_aa: CASSSLQGVGLTGELFF
d_call: NA; j_call: TRBJ1-4; clone_size: NA; v_call: TRBV25-1; cdr3_nt: TGTGCCAGCAGTGGCAGGTGGGCCGGGGGGGAAAAACTGTTTTTT; cdr3_aa: CASSGRWAGGEKLFF
d_call: NA; j_call: TRBJ2-7; clone_size: NA; v_call: TRBV7-9; cdr3_nt: TGTGCCAGCAGCCCCCTCTCCGAGCAGTACTTC; cdr3_aa: CASSPLSEQYF
d_call: TRBD1; j_call: TRBJ2-5; clone_size: NA; v_call: TRBV29-1; cdr3_nt: TGCAGCGGTGAGACAGGGACAGAGACCCAGTACTTC; cdr3_aa: CSGETGTETQYF
d_call: NA; j_call: TRBJ2-2; clone_size: NA; v_call: TRBV5-1; cdr3_nt: TGCGCCAGCAGCTTGGCAGGGCCCGGGGAGCTGTTTTTT; cdr3_aa: CASSLAGPGELFF
d_call: TRBD2; j_call: TRBJ2-7; clone_size: NA; v_call: TRBV15; cdr3_nt: TGTGCCACCAGCAGTAGCGGGGGCCCCTACGAGCAGTACTTC; cdr3_aa: CATSSSGGPYEQYF
d_call: NA; j_call: TRBJ2-4; clone_size: once; v_call: TRBV5-1; cdr3_nt: TGCGCCAGCAGCTTGGAGTCCCAGGGCATTCAGTACTTC; cdr3_aa: CASSLESQGIQYF
d_call: TRBD1; j_call: TRBJ1-4; clone_size: NA; v_call: TRBV7-2; cdr3_nt: TGTGCCAGCAGCCGGACAGGGGAGAATGAAAAACTGTTTTTT; cdr3_aa: CASSRTGENEKLFF
d_call: NA; j_call: TRBJ1-2; clone_size: NA; v_call: TRBV18; cdr3_nt: TGTGCCAGCTCACCCCGGACAGCCGATGGCTACACCTTC; cdr3_aa: CASSPRTADGYTF
d_call: TRBD2; j_call: TRBJ2-3; clone_size: once; v_call: TRBV11-2; cdr3_nt: TGTGCCAGCAGCTTAGTTCTTAGCGGGGTTGCAGATACGCAGTATTTT; cdr3_aa: CASSLVLSGVADTQYF
d_call: TRBD1; j_call: TRBJ2-1; clone_size: few; v_call: TRBV13; cdr3_nt: TGTGCCAGCAGCTTAGGTGGGACAGGGTCAATCTTC; cdr3_aa: CASSLGGTGSIF
d_call: NA; j_call: TRBJ1-2; clone_size: NA; v_call: TRBV11-2; cdr3_nt: TGTGCCAGCAGCCGTCAGGGTCCTGATGGCTACACCTTC; cdr3_aa: CASSRQGPDGYTF
d_call: NA; j_call: TRBJ2-3; clone_size: few; v_call: TRBV9; cdr3_nt: TGTGCCAGCAGCGTAGCGGGGGGCCGCACAGATACGCAGTATTTT; cdr3_aa: CASSVAGGRTDTQYF
d_call: NA; j_call: TRBJ1-1; clone_size: NA; v_call: TRBV6-1; cdr3_nt: TGTGCCAGCAGTGAAGACGGGTGGAGGGCGAACACTGAAGCTTTCTTT; cdr3_aa: CASSEDGWRANTEAFF
d_call: NA; j_call: TRBJ2-5; clone_size: NA; v_call: TRBV11-1; cdr3_nt: TGTGCCAGCAGCATCAACAGACGGAAACAAGAGACCCAGTACTTC; cdr3_aa: CASSINRRKQETQYF
d_call: NA; j_call: TRBJ2-5; clone_size: NA; v_call: TRBV5-8; cdr3_nt: TGTGCCAGCAGCTTGGCCGTTAATCGGGGGTTGATTGGGACCCAGTACTTC; cdr3_aa: CASSLAVNRGLIGTQYF
d_call: TRBD2; j_call: TRBJ2-2; clone_size: once; v_call: TRBV6-5; cdr3_nt: TGTGCCAGCACCCCTAGGGGAGGGAGAACCGGGGAGCTGTTTTTT; cdr3_aa: CASTPRGGRTGELFF
d_call: TRBD2; j_call: TRBJ2-7; clone_size: NA; v_call: TRBV5-6; cdr3_nt: TGTGCCAGCAGCTTGGGCGGGAGAGGGCTTGCCTCCTACGAGCAGTACTTC; cdr3_aa: CASSLGGRGLASYEQYF
d_call: NA; j_call: TRBJ1-4; clone_size: NA; v_call: TRBV19; cdr3_nt: TGTGCCAGTAGAAATGGGGCGGTAACTAATGAAAAACTGTTTTTT; cdr3_aa: CASRNGAVTNEKLFF
d_call: NA; j_call: TRBJ1-6; clone_size: NA; v_call: TRBV19; cdr3_nt: TGTGCCAGTAGTACTACTAATAATTCACCCCTCCACTTT; cdr3_aa: CASSTTNNSPLHF
d_call: NA; j_call: TRBJ1-1; clone_size: NA; v_call: TRBV9; cdr3_nt: TGTGCCAGCAGCGTAGGCAGCGTTCTCAACACTGAAGCTTTCTTT; cdr3_aa: CASSVGSVLNTEAFF
d_call: NA; j_call: TRBJ1-2; clone_size: NA; v_call: TRBV11-2; cdr3_nt: TGTGCCAGCAGCTTAGGGCCGAGACAGTTATGGAGCTACACCTTC; cdr3_aa: CASSLGPRQLWSYTF
d_call: TRBD1; j_call: TRBJ1-1; clone_size: NA; v_call: TRBV29-1; cdr3_nt: TGCAGCGTTGAAGCAACAGGGGGGAACACTGAAGCTTTCTTT; cdr3_aa: CSVEATGGNTEAFF
d_call: TRBD2; j_call: TRBJ2-5; clone_size: few; v_call: TRBV7-8; cdr3_nt: TGTGCCAGCAGCTTCGGACTAGCGGGGGGGCGGGAGACCCAGTACTTC; cdr3_aa: CASSFGLAGGRETQYF
d_call: TRBD1; j_call: TRBJ2-7; clone_size: NA; v_call: TRBV6-1; cdr3_nt: TGTGCCAGCAGTGAAGTCCTGGCAGGGGGCTTGATTGGGATGTACGAGCAGTACTTC; cdr3_aa: CASSEVLAGGLIGMYEQYF
d_call: TRBD2; j_call: TRBJ2-1; clone_size: NA; v_call: TRBV25-1; cdr3_nt: TGTGCCAGCAGTGAATTAAGCGGGGGGCCCTACAATGAGCAGTTCTTC; cdr3_aa: CASSELSGGPYNEQFF
d_call: NA; j_call: TRBJ1-6; clone_size: NA; v_call: TRBV19; cdr3_nt: TGTGCCAGGCCTTCCGGGGTCTATAATTCACCCCTCCACTTT; cdr3_aa: CARPSGVYNSPLHF